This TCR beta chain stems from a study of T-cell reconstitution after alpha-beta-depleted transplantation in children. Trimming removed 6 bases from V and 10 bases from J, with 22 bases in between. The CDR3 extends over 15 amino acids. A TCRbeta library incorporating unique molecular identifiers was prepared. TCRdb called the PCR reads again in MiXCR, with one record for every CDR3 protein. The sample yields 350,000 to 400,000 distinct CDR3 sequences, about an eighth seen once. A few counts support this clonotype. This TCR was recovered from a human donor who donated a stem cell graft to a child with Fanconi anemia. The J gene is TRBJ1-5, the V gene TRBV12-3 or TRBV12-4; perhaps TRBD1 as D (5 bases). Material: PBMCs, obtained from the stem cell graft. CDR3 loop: CASSKRRDGEHPQHF. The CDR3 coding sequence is TGTGCCAGCAGCAAAAGACGGGACGGGGAACATCCCCAGCATTTT.